The sequence of this T cell receptor beta chain was determined in a study of shared clonotypes between healthy human individuals. This clone was picked up one time. Assay used: immunoSEQ multiplex PCR; TCRdb lists only in-frame clones, some missing. This sample carries 2 million to 2.5 million clones, approximately 93% of them seen once, and the ten largest clones take roughly 0.36%. Germline-derived CDR1 and CDR2 are SGHAT and FQNNGV. This CDR3 has 17 amino acids. After removal of 2 bases from V and 2 bases from J, the junction contained 7 bases not matched to a gene. The chain employs TRBV11-2 and TRBJ2-2, with 8 bases aligning to TRBD1. The sample comprised naive CD4+ T cells from PBMCs. Regarding subset: CD45RA+ positively selected. This sequence originates from a man aged 18 to 30 in good health. Some clones in this sample may be carry-over from other donors' samples. The CDR3 loop is CASSLPGQGRNTGELFF. CDR3 bases: TGTGCCAGCAGCTTACCAGGACAGGGTAGAAACACCGGGGAGCTGTTTTTT. The full variable domain, in which reference TRBV11-2 and TRBJ2-2 provide the parts outside the CDR3, is EAGVAQSPRYKIIEKRQSVAFWCNPISGHATLYWYQQILGQGPKLLIQFQNNGVVDDSQLPKDRFSAERLKGVDSTLKIQPAKLEDSAVYLCASSLPGQGRNTGELFFGEGSRLTVL.